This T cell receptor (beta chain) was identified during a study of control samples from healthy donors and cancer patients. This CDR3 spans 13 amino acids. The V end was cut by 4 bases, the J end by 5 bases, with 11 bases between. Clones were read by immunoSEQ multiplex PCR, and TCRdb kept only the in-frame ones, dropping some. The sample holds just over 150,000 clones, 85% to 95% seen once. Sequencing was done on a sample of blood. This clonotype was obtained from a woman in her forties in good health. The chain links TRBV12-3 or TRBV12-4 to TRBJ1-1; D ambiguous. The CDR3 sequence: CASSSSPGTEAFF. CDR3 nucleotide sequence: TGTGCCAGCAGTTCGTCTCCCGGGACTGAAGCTTTCTTT.